Sequencing of this T cell receptor beta chain was carried out in a study of T cell responses to AZD1222 COVID-19 vaccine. This CDR3 spans 16 amino acids. Germline V gene data show CDR1 as MGHRA and CDR2 as YSYEKL. Trimming at V came to 1 base and at J to 3 bases, leaving 9 bases not matched to a gene. The data were produced by immunoSEQ multiplex PCR, yet TCRdb's version contains in-frame clones alone and is incomplete. The data contain under 150,000 clones, roughly nine tenths of them singletons. About this clone: Its specificity is unknown.

Study observations and caveats: Researchers took repertoire samples only after the peak T cell response had come. Within unmutated variant regions lay the reported targets of nearly half of spike-specific TCRs.

This clonotype originated in an adult who received the AZD1222 COVID-19 vaccine. The J gene is TRBJ2-7, the V gene TRBV4-1; the match to TRBD2 covers 7 bases. Sequencing was performed on peripheral blood, taken 28 days after the second AZD1222 dose. CDR3 loop: CASSQVGGRGFYEQYF. The CDR3 region has the DNA TGCGCCAGCAGCCAAGTGGGAGGGAGAGGGTTCTACGAGCAGTACTTC.